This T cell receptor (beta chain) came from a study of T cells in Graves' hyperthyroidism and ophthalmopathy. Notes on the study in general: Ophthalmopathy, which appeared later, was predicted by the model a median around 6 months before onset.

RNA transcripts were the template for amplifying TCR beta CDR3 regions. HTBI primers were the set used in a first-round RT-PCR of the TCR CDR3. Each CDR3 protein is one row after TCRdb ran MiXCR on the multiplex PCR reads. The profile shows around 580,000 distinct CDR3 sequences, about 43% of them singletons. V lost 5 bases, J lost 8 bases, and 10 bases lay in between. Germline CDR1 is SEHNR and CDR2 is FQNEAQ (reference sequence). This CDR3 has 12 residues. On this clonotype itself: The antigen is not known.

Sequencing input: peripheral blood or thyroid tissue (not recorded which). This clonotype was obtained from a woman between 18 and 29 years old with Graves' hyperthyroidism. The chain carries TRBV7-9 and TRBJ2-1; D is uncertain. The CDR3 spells CASSPPMDEQFF. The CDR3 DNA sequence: TGTGCCAGCAGCCCCCCCATGGATGAGCAGTTCTTC.